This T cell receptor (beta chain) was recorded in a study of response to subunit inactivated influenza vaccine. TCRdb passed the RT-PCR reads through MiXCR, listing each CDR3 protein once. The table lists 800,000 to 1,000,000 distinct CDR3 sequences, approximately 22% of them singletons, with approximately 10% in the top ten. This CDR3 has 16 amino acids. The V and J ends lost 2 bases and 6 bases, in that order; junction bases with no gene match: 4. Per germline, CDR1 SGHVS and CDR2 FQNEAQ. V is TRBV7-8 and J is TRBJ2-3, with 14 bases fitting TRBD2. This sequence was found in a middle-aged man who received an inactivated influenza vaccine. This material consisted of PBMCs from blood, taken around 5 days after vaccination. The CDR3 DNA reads TGTGCCAGCAGCTTAAGACTAGCGGGAGGGCCCGATACGCAGTATTTT. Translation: CASSLRLAGGPDTQYF.